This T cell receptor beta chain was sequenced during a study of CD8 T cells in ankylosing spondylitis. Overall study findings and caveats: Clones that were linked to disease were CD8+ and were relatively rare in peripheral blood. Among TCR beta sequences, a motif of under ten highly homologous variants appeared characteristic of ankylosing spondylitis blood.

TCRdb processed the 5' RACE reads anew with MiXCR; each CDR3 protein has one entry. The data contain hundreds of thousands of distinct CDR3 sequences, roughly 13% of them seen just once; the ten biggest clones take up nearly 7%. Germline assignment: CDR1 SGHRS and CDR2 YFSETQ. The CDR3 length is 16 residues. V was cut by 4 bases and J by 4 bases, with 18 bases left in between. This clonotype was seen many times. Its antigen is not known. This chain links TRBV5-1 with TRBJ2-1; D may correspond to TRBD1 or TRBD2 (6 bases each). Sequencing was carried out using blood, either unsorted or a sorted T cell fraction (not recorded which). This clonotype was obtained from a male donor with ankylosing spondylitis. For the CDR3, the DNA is TGCGCCAGCAGCGGAGGGGGACACCTTTTGTACAATGAGCAGTTCTTC. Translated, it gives CASSGGGHLLYNEQFF.